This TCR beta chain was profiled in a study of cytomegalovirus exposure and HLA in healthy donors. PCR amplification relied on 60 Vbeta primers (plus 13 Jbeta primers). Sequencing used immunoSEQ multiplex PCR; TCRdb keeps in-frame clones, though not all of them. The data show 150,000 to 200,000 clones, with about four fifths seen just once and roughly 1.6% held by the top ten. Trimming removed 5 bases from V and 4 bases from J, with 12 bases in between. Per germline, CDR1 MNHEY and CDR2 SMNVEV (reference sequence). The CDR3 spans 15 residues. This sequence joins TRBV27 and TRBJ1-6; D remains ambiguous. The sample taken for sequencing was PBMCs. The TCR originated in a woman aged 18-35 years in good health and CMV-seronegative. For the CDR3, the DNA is TGTGCCAGCAGTCCCCGTTACCGGTATAATTCACCCCTCCACTTT. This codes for CASSPRYRYNSPLHF.